Presented here are 29 T cell receptor beta chains from one specimen sequenced in a study of OX40 agonist ivuxolimab in advanced cancers. Library construction relied on the immunoSEQ multiplex PCR assay. Here the immuneACCESS table is served through TCRdb, limited to in-frame sequences with V and J called. Missing clones are a known gap in these copies; in checked studies unresolved V genes cover under half, and the rest lacks a known reason. This sample is represented by tens of thousands of clones; roughly nine tenths of them were singletons. The ten largest clonotypes hold roughly 4.1% of the sample. This specimen was CD4+ or CD8+ T cells sorted from blood, taken in a trial of the OX40 agonist ivuxolimab. The receptors shown here come from an adult with an advanced solid tumor such as melanoma, head and neck, liver or kidney cancer.

DNA for the CDR3: TGTGCCAGCAGCTCCCGTAGCGGGGCGCTTACCGGGGAGCTGTTTTTT. Translation: CASSSRSGALTGELFF. The chain combines TRBV13 with TRBJ2-2; 8 positions match TRBD2. J gave up 5 bases and V 4 bases, and 9 bases lay outside the gene matches. The CDR3 extends over 16 amino acids. The germline V gene encodes CDR1 PRHDT and CDR2 FYEKMQ (reference sequence).

The chain is built from TRBV2 and TRBJ2-3; TRBD2 matches at 7 bases. The junction had 6 bases not matched to a gene; V was cut back by 6 bases and J by 0 bases. There are 15 residues in the CDR3. The germline V gene has CDR1 SNHLY and CDR2 FYNNEI. This CDR3 reads CASRDTSASTDTQYF. CDR3 DNA: TGTGCCAGCAGGGACACTAGCGCTAGCACAGATACGCAGTATTTT.

This clone came up once. The V gene is TRBV6-1, the J gene TRBJ1-1; D is unresolved. V gave up 1 base and J gave up 1 base, with 7 bases separating them. Germline-derived CDR1 and CDR2 are MNHNS and SASEGT. The CDR3 sequence is 14 residues long. In nucleotides, the CDR3 is TGTGCCAGCAGTGAAGTCGCAAGGAACACTGAAGCTTTCTTT. It encodes CASSEVARNTEAFF.

The chain uses TRBV27 and TRBJ2-2; 9 positions match TRBD1. With V trimmed by 3 bases and J by 4 bases, 0 bases remained unmatched. This CDR3 is 14 amino acids long. In germline, CDR1 is MNHEY, CDR2 SMNVEV (reference sequence). The DNA for the CDR3 is TGTGCCAGCAGTTTGGACAGGGGCACCGGGGAGCTGTTTTTT. Translation gives CASSLDRGTGELFF.

The chain recombines TRBV7-3 with TRBJ2-1, with D perhaps given as TRBD1 or TRBD2 (5 bases each). This CDR3 spans 15 amino acids. Per germline, CDR1 SGHTA and CDR2 FQGTGA. V lost 1 base and J 3 bases, leaving 10 bases between the germline ends. The DNA of the CDR3 is TGTGCCAGCAGCTTAAGGGGGACCCTCTACAATGAGCAGTTCTTC. This sequence encodes CASSLRGTLYNEQFF.

V gene TRBV6-1 combines with J gene TRBJ1-5; D remains ambiguous. Germline V gene sequence: CDR1 MNHNS, CDR2 SASEGT. V was shortened by 2 bases and J by 0 bases, with 11 bases between the two germline ends. The CDR3 is 16 amino acids. CDR3 sequence (DNA): TGTGCCAGCAGTGAAAGTCCGGGGTATAGCAATCAGCCCCAGCATTTT. This gives the protein CASSESPGYSNQPQHF.

By frequency in the sample, this clone is medium-sized (0.01 to 0.1%). As DNA, the CDR3 is TGTGCCAGTAGGGTCTGGGATGGGGGGCGTATCGAGGCTTTCTTT. It yields the protein CASRVWDGGRIEAFF. The rearrangement links TRBV19 to TRBJ1-1, with a possible D match to TRBD1 (6 bases). V gave up 6 bases and J gave up 11 bases, with 25 bases separating them. The CDR3 extends over 15 amino acids. From germline, CDR1 is LNHDA and CDR2 SQIVND (reference sequence).

The genes are TRBV4-3 and TRBJ2-2, with D maybe TRBD2 (6 bases). The germline V gene has CDR1 LGHNA and CDR2 YSLEER. There are 17 residues in the CDR3. Trimming shortened V by 0 bases and J by 0 bases, and 11 bases separated the two germline ends. The CDR3 DNA sequence: TGCGCCAGCAGCCAAGATCGGAGGGGACCGAACACCGGGGAGCTGTTTTTT. Translating gives CASSQDRRGPNTGELFF.

This clone was found once. J is TRBJ2-3 and V is TRBV5-3; maybe TRBD2 (7 bases). TRBV5-3 is given ORF status, its function remaining uncertain. This CDR3 has 16 residues. Trimming shortened V by 4 bases and J by 4 bases, and 19 bases separated the two germline ends. CDR3 nucleotides: TGTGCCAGAAGCAACGCGGGGGCCGGAGTGGCAGATACGCAGTATTTT. Its translation is CARSNAGAGVADTQYF.

The chain recombines TRBV15 with TRBJ2-7, with 7 nucleotides matching TRBD1. The V gene end was trimmed by 4 bases and the J gene end by 0 bases; junction bases not matched to a gene: 3. The germline CDR1 and CDR2 sequences are LNHNV and YYDKDF (reference sequence). The CDR3 runs to 14 residues. CDR3 bases: TGTGCCACCAGCAAGGACAGGAACTCCTACGAGCAGTACTTC. This translates into CATSKDRNSYEQYF. Together with reference TRBV15 and TRBJ2-7, the CDR3 gives the full variable domain: DAMVIQNPRYQVTQFGKPVTLSCSQTLNHNVMYWYQQKSSQAPKLLFHYYDKDFNNEADTPDNFQSRRPNTSFCFLDIRSPGLGDTAMYLCATSKDRNSYEQYFGPGTRLTVT.

As DNA, the CDR3 is TGCGCCAGCAGCTCCGGGACATCCTCCTACGAGCAGTACTTC. Encoded protein: CASSSGTSSYEQYF. V usage is TRBV4-1 and J usage is TRBJ2-7; D perhaps matches TRBD1 (6 bases). This CDR3 has 14 residues. V lost 5 bases and J 0 bases, leaving 11 bases between the germline ends. Germline CDR1 is MGHRA and CDR2 is YSYEKL.

The gene calls are TRBV11-2 and TRBJ2-1; D call uncertain. V was shortened by 0 bases and J by 4 bases, with 10 bases between the two germline ends. The CDR3 extends over 15 amino acids. In germline, CDR1 is SGHAT, CDR2 FQNNGV. The CDR3 bases are TGTGCCAGCAGCTTAGACTCCGCCGATTACAATGAGCAGTTCTTC. It yields the protein CASSLDSADYNEQFF. Supplemented by reference TRBV11-2 and TRBJ2-1, the full variable domain reads EAGVAQSPRYKIIEKRQSVAFWCNPISGHATLYWYQQILGQGPKLLIQFQNNGVVDDSQLPKDRFSAERLKGVDSTLKIQPAKLEDSAVYLCASSLDSADYNEQFFGPGTRLTVL.

The gene calls are TRBV7-8 and TRBJ2-1, with 8 nucleotides matching TRBD2. V lost 3 bases and J lost 1; bases outside the gene matches: 8. This CDR3 is built from 17 residues. Germline CDR1 and CDR2: SGHVS and FQNEAQ. The CDR3 protein is CASSFNSGTGSYNEQFF. CDR3 nucleotides: TGTGCCAGCAGCTTCAATAGCGGGACGGGGTCCTACAATGAGCAGTTCTTC.

This clone was seen a handful of times. V is TRBV6-5 and J is TRBJ2-2, with 7 bases lining up with TRBD2. J lost 4 bases, V lost 4 bases, and 3 bases had no gene match. The CDR3 covers 14 residues. The germline V gene has CDR1 MNHEY and CDR2 SVGAGI. CDR3 nucleotide sequence: TGTGCCAGCAGTTTTGGCGGGAGCACCGGGGAGCTGTTTTTT. It translates to CASSFGGSTGELFF.

The J gene is TRBJ1-2, the V gene TRBV5-8; no clear D. The V end lost 2 bases, the J end lost 4 bases, and 18 bases lay between the germline ends. Germline lookup yields CDR1 SGHTS and CDR2 YDEGEE. CDR3 length equals 16 residues. CDR3 region: CASSFGGSAASYGYTF. The CDR3 DNA sequence: TGTGCCAGCAGCTTCGGAGGCTCCGCGGCTAGCTATGGCTACACCTTC.

The rearrangement joins TRBV2 to TRBJ2-1; TRBD2 is a possible D gene (6 bases). The length of the CDR3 is 14 residues. CDR1 is SNHLY, CDR2 FYNNEI, per germline. Trimming removed 3 bases at V and 7 bases at J, with 13 bases between. The CDR3 coding sequence is TGTGCCAGCAGTGACTCTGGAGGGATGAATGAGCAGTTCTTC. Translation gives CASSDSGGMNEQFF.

This clone is a singleton in its sample. The chain couples TRBV7-3 to TRBJ1-2; the D gene is possibly TRBD1 (5 bases). Germline V lookup: CDR1 SGHTA, CDR2 FQGTGA. The V end was cut by 0 bases, the J end by 6 bases, with 14 bases between. This CDR3 has 15 residues. CDR3 loop: CASSLTGTDRDGYTF. CDR3 nucleotides: TGTGCCAGCAGCTTAACGGGGACGGACCGGGATGGCTACACCTTC.

The chain combines TRBV6-6 with TRBJ1-2; 9 nucleotides match TRBD1. The germline gives CDR1 MNHNY, CDR2 SVGAGI (reference sequence). The CDR3 extends over 14 amino acids. V gave up 2 bases and J gave up 7 bases; unmatched junction bases: 5. CDR3 DNA sequence: TGTGCCAGCAGTTACGGGACAGGGTTGGGTGGCTACACCTTC. Translated: CASSYGTGLGGYTF.

V is TRBV5-5 and J is TRBJ2-7, with TRBD1 identical over 8 bases. Germline V CDR1 and CDR2: SGHKS, YYEKEE (reference sequence). Losses at the gene ends were 0 bases for V and 3 bases for J; bases not matched to a gene: 8. The CDR3 totals 16 residues. CDR3 in DNA: TGTGCCAGCAGCTTGGCAGGGGGCAATTCATTCTACGAGCAGTACTTC. Protein: CASSLAGGNSFYEQYF.

This CDR3 is CASAGRNTDTQYF. In nucleotides, the CDR3 is TGTGCCAGCGCCGGGAGAAACACAGATACGCAGTATTTT. The V call is TRBV19, the J call TRBJ2-3, with D possibly matching TRBD2 (6 bases). The germline V and J ends were trimmed by 9 bases and 2 bases, with 12 bases remaining between them. The CDR3 is 13 amino acids. Germline V lookup: CDR1 LNHDA, CDR2 SQIVND (reference sequence).

J is TRBJ2-1 and V is TRBV7-9; tentative D call: TRBD2 (6 bases). This CDR3 is built from 15 residues. Germline V gene data show CDR1 as SEHNR and CDR2 as FQNEAQ (reference sequence). V was pared by 4 bases and J by 5 bases, with 15 bases between. In nucleotides, the CDR3 is TGTGCCAGCAGCTCAACTCGGGACTTCAACAATGAGCAGTTCTTC. Encoded protein: CASSSTRDFNNEQFF.

V gene TRBV9 combines with J gene TRBJ2-1; 9 bases match TRBD1. Germline CDR1 is SGDLS and CDR2 is YYNGEE. After removal of 0 bases from V and 4 bases from J, the junction contained 8 bases not matched to a gene. There are 17 residues in the CDR3. The CDR3, as DNA: TGTGCCAGCAGCGTAGACGGGACAGGGTCCCCATACAATGAGCAGTTCTTC. This sequence encodes CASSVDGTGSPYNEQFF.

The rearrangement joins TRBV28 to TRBJ1-6; TRBD1 might be the D (6 bases). Trimming pared 5 bases from V and 7 bases from J, leaving 18 bases between. This CDR3 region has 16 residues. Germline CDR1 is MDHEN and CDR2 is SYDVKM. DNA of the CDR3: TGTGCCAGCAGTGAGACAGGACCGGACTTCAATTCACCCCTCCACTTT. Encoded protein: CASSETGPDFNSPLHF.

In regard to this clone: Other DNA sequences in the sample encode the same CDR3. J is TRBJ2-7 and V is TRBV4-3; D is undetermined. This CDR3 region has 13 residues. Germline V lookup: CDR1 LGHNA, CDR2 YSLEER. V was trimmed by 0 bases and J by 3 bases, leaving 6 bases between them. CDR3 region: CASSQDLGYEQYF. CDR3 in DNA: TGCGCCAGCAGCCAAGATTTGGGCTACGAGCAGTACTTC.

This clone was seen just once. The CDR3, as DNA: TGTGCCAGCAGTTTGATCGACAGATCGGGGGAGCAGTACTTC. Amino acid sequence: CASSLIDRSGEQYF. This sequence joins TRBV27 and TRBJ2-7, with D possibly called TRBD1 or TRBD2 (5 bases each). The CDR3 is made up of 14 amino acids. With 3 bases removed from V and 7 bases from J, the gap between germline ends came to 16 bases. Germline assignment: CDR1 MNHEY and CDR2 SMNVEV (reference sequence).

The chain has TRBV4-2 and TRBJ2-1, with a possible D match to TRBD2 (6 bases). Germline CDR1 and CDR2: LGHNA and YNFKEQ. Between the trimmed V and J ends, which lost 2 bases and 0 bases, there was a span of 14 bases. The CDR3 extends over 17 amino acids. The CDR3, as DNA: TGTGCCAGCAGCCAACTGACGGAGGGGAGCTCCTACAATGAGCAGTTCTTC. Translation gives CASSQLTEGSSYNEQFF.

As DNA, the CDR3 is TGTGCCAGCGGCCCACGGGGGATTAGTTGGAACGAGCAGTACTTC. It encodes CASGPRGISWNEQYF. The V and J genes are TRBV28 and TRBJ2-7; D possibly corresponds to TRBD2 (6 bases). Germline values: CDR1 MDHEN, CDR2 SYDVKM. Deletions cut 8 bases from V and 5 bases from J, with 22 bases between. This CDR3 has 15 amino acids.

The rearrangement uses TRBV7-9 and TRBJ2-7; no clear D gene. V was cut by 5 bases and J by 4 bases, with 18 bases left in between. Germline CDR1 SEHNR, CDR2 FQNEAQ (reference sequence). The CDR3 sequence is 15 residues long. The CDR3, as DNA: TGTGCCAGCAGCCTCCTCGGGCAGGCTTCGTACGAGCAGTACTTC. Translating it yields CASSLLGQASYEQYF.

The chain uses TRBV6-5 and TRBJ2-3, with TRBD2 as a possible D gene (5 bases). Looked up from germline, CDR1 is MNHEY and CDR2 is SVGAGI. CDR3 size: 15 residues. The ends were cut back, 2 bases at V and 0 bases at J, with 9 bases in the middle. CDR3 sequence (DNA): TGTGCCAGCAGTTACAGCGGAGAGAGCACAGATACGCAGTATTTT. This sequence encodes CASSYSGESTDTQYF.